This T cell receptor beta chain is from a study of somatic mutations in cytotoxic T cells in rheumatoid arthritis. Only in-frame clones appear in the TCRdb table, and some are missing; sequencing was by immunoSEQ multiplex PCR. The table has about 10,000 clones, around 77% seen once; the top ten hold about a fifth. CDR1 and CDR2 (germline): GTSNPN, SVGIG (reference sequence). V was shortened by 3 bases and J by 3 bases, with 8 bases between the two germline ends. This CDR3 has 13 amino acids. In regard to this clone: A read error is likely here: a far larger clone is one base away. Distinct nucleotide sequences in the sample also encode this CDR3.

Sequencing input: CD8+ T cells sorted from blood. The TCR was taken from a man between 50 and 59 years old in good health. V gene TRBV30 combines with J gene TRBJ2-2; tentative D call: TRBD1 (6 bases). The CDR3 region has the DNA TGTGCCTGGAGAGGGACACACACCGGGGAGCTGTTTTTT. Amino acids: CAWRGTHTGELFF.